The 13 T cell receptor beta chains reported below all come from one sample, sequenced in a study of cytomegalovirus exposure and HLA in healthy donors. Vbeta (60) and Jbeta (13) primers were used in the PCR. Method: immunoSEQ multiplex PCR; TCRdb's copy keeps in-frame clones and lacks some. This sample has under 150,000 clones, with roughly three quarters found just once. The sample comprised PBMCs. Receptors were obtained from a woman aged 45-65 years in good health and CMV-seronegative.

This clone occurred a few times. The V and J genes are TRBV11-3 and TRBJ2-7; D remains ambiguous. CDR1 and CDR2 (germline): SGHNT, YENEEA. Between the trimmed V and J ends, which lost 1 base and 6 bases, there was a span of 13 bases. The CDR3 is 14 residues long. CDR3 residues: CASSLAPTGGEQYF. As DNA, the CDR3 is TGTGCCAGCAGCTTAGCCCCCACCGGTGGCGAGCAGTACTTC.

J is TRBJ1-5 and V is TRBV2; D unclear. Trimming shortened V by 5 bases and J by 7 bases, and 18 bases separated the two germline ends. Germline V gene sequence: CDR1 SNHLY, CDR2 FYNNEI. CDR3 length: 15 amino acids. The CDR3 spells CASSPAPSSYQPQHF. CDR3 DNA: TGTGCCAGCAGTCCCGCCCCTTCCAGTTACCAGCCCCAGCATTTT.

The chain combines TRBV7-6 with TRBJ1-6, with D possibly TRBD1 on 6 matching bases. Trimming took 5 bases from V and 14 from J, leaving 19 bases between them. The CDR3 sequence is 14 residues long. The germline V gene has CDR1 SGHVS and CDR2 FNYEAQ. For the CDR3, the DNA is TGTGCCAGCAGCATCGACAGGAGCTCTAGAGCCCTCCACTTT. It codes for CASSIDRSSRALHF.

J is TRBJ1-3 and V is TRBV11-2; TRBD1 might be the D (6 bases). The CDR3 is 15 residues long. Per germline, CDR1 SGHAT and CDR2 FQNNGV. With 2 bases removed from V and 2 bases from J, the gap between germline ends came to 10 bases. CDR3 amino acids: CASSLSGTPGNTIYF. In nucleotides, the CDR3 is TGTGCCAGCAGCTTATCCGGGACACCTGGAAACACCATATATTTT.

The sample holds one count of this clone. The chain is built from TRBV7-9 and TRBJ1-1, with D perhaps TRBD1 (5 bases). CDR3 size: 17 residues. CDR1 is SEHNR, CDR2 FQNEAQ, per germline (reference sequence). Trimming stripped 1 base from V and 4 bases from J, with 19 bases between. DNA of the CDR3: TGTGCCAGCAGCTTAGTATTTGGCGTCAGGGAGGGCACTGAAGCTTTCTTT. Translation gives CASSLVFGVREGTEAFF.

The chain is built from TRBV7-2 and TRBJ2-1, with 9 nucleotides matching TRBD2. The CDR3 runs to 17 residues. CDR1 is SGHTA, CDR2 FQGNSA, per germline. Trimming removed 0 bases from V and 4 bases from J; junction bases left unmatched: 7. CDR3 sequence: CASSLAWAGGLYNEQFF. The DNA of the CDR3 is TGTGCCAGCAGCTTAGCGTGGGCGGGGGGGCTATACAATGAGCAGTTCTTC.

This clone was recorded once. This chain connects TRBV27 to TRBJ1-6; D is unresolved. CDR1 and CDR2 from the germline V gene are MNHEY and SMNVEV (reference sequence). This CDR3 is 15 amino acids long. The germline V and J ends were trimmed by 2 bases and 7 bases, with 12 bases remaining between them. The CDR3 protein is CASSLGPGDNSPLHF. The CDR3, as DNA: TGTGCCAGCAGTTTAGGGCCCGGCGACAATTCACCCCTCCACTTT.

The CDR3 loop is CALKQMGSNYGYTF. The CDR3 region has the DNA TGTGCCCTGAAACAGATGGGTTCTAACTATGGCTACACCTTC. The chain employs TRBV7-9 and TRBJ1-2, with no clear D. Germline V gives CDR1 SEHNR, CDR2 FQNEAQ (reference sequence). The CDR3 runs to 14 residues. V lost 11 bases and J 0 bases, leaving 16 bases between the germline ends.

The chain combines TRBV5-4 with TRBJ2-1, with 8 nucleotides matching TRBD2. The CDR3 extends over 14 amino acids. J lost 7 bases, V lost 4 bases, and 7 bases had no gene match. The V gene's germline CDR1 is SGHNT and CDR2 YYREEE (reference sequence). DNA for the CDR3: TGTGCCAGCAGCGAGAGGACTAGCTGGAATGAGCAGTTCTTC. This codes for CASSERTSWNEQFF.

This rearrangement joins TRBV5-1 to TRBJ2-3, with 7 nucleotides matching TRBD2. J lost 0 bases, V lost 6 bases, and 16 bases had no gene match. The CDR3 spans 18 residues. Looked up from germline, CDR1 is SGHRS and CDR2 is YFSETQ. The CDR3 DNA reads TGCGCCAGCAAACGGGGTGGTAGCGGGCGAACTAGCACAGATACGCAGTATTTT. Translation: CASKRGGSGRTSTDTQYF.

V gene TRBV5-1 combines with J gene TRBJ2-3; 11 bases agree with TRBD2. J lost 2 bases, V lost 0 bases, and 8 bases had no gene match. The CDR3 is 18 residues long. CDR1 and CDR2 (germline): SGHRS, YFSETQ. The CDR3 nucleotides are TGCGCCAGCAGCTTGGGGACTAGCGGGCAGGCCACCACAGATACGCAGTATTTT. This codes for CASSLGTSGQATTDTQYF.

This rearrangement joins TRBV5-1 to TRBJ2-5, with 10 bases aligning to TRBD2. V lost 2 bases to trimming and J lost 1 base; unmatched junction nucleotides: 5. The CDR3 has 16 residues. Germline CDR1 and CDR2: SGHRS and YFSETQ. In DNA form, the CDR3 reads TGCGCCAGCAGCTTTACTAGCGGGGCGCTCCAAGAGACCCAGTACTTC. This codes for CASSFTSGALQETQYF.

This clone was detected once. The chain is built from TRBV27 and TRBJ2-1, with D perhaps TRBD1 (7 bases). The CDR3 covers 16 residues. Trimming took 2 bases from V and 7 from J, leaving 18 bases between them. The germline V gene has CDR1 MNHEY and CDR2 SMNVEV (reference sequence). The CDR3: CASSLTYRGGRNEQFF. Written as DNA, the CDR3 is TGTGCCAGCAGTTTAACGTACAGGGGAGGAAGGAATGAGCAGTTCTTC.